This TCR beta chain stems from a study of cytomegalovirus exposure and HLA in healthy donors. Study-wide points: Researchers reported from a later analysis that most CMV-associated TCR beta chains appeared HLA-restricted.

Primers: 60 Vbeta forward and 13 Jbeta reverse. The method was immunoSEQ multiplex PCR; TCRdb's version includes in-frame clones alone and lacks a portion of them. The profile shows about 160,000 clones, over 75% of them singletons. Concerning this clone itself: Its specificity is unknown.

Sequencing was performed on PBMCs. The TCR sequence derives from a woman between 45 and 60 years old in good health and CMV-seropositive.

CDR3 in DNA: TGTGCCAGCAGCGTTCAATCGGCTGGCGGAGAAAAACTGTTTTTT. It yields the protein CASSVQSAGGEKLFF. The genes are TRBV7-9 and TRBJ1-4; D is uncertain. The germline V gene encodes CDR1 SEHNR and CDR2 FQNEAQ (reference sequence). V was cut by 5 bases and J by 8 bases, with 18 bases left in between. This CDR3 spans 15 amino acids.